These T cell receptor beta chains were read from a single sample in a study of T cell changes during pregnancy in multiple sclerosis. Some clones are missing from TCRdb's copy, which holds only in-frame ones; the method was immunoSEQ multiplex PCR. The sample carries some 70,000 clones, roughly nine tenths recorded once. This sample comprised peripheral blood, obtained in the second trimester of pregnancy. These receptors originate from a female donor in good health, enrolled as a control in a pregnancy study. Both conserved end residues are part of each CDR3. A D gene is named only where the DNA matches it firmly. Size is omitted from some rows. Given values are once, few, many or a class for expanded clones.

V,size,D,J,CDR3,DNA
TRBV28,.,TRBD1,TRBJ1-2,CAAGTVYGYTF,TGTGCCGCCGGGACAGTCTATGGCTACACCTTC
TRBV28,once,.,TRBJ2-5,CASSLIGLGETQYF,TGTGCCAGCAGTTTAATCGGGTTGGGAGAGACCCAGTACTTC
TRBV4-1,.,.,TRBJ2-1,CASSRSQYSYNEQFF,TGCGCCAGCAGCCGCTCACAATACTCCTACAATGAGCAGTTCTTC
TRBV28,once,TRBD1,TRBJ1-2,CASSLQGALGYGYTF,TGTGCCAGCAGTTTACAGGGGGCGCTTGGCTATGGCTACACCTTC
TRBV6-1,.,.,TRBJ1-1,CASSAGQMNTEAFF,TGTGCCAGTTCCGCGGGGCAGATGAACACTGAAGCTTTCTTT
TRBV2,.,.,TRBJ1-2,CASSEQGYGYTF,TGTGCCAGCAGTGAACAGGGCTATGGCTACACCTTC
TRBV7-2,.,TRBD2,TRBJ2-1,CASSFSSGNEQFF,TGTGCCAGCAGCTTCTCTAGCGGCAATGAGCAGTTCTTC
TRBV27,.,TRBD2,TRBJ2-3,CASSFGTSGDTQYF,TGTGCCAGCAGTTTTGGTACTAGCGGTGATACGCAGTATTTT
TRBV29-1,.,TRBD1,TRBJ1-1,CSVDRGQGAGTEAFF,TGCAGCGTTGACCGGGGACAGGGGGCGGGAACTGAAGCTTTCTTT
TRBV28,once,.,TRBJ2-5,CASSIRDTQETQYF,TGTGCCAGCAGTATCCGGGACACTCAAGAGACCCAGTACTTC